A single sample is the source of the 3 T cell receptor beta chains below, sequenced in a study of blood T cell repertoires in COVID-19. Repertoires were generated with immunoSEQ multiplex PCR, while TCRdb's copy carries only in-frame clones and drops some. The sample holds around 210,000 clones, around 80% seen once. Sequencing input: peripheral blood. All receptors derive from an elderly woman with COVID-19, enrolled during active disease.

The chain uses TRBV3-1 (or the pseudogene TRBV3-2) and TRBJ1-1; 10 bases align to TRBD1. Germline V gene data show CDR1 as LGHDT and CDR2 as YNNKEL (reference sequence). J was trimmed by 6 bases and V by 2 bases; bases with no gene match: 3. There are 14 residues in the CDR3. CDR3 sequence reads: CASSQPGQGAEAFF. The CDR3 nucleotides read TGTGCCAGCAGCCAACCCGGACAGGGGGCTGAAGCTTTCTTT.

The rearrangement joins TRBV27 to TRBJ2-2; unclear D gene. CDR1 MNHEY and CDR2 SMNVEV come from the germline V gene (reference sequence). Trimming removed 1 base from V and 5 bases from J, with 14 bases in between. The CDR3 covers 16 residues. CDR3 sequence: CASSLFAEARTGELFF. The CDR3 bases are TGTGCCAGCAGTTTATTTGCCGAGGCTAGAACCGGGGAGCTGTTTTTT.

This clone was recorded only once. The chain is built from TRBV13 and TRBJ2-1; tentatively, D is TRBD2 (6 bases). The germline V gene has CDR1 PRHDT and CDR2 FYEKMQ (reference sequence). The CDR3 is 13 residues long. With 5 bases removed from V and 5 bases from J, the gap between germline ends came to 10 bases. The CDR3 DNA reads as TGTGCCAGCAGCCCCGCGGGGCACAATGAGCAGTTCTTC. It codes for CASSPAGHNEQFF.